Listed below are T cell receptor beta chains from one sample, sequenced in a study of blood T cell repertoires in COVID-19. TCRdb's copy holds only in-frame clones and misses some; the assay was immunoSEQ multiplex PCR. The sample contains some 70,000 clones, roughly 84% of which appear only once. Sequencing input: peripheral blood. Receptors were obtained from a man aged 45-65 years with active COVID-19. CDR3s include the opening cysteine and the closing phenylalanine or tryptophan. Each record gives: J gene, D gene, V gene, clone size, CDR3 protein, CDR3 DNA. The D gene is left open where the match is weak. Clone size is stated in some rows and not others, as once, few, many or a class when expanded.

j_call: TRBJ2-5
d_call: TRBD1
v_call: TRBV19
clone_size: once
cdr3_aa: CASSPRFGTGGQETQYF
cdr3_nt: TGTGCCAGTAGTCCCCGATTCGGGACAGGGGGACAAGAGACCCAGTACTTC

j_call: TRBJ2-1
d_call: TRBD2
v_call: TRBV5-1
clone_size: -
cdr3_aa: CASSSAGTSGRTVYNEQFF
cdr3_nt: TGCGCCAGCAGTTCCGCCGGGACTAGCGGGAGAACGGTCTACAATGAGCAGTTCTTC

j_call: TRBJ2-1
d_call: TRBD2
v_call: TRBV6-2/TRBV6-3
clone_size: -
cdr3_aa: CASSYTGLAWYNEQFF
cdr3_nt: TGTGCCAGCAGTTACACGGGACTAGCGTGGTACAATGAGCAGTTCTTC

j_call: TRBJ1-2
d_call: TRBD1
v_call: TRBV7-2
clone_size: -
cdr3_aa: CASSPGTGGVYGYTF
cdr3_nt: TGTGCCAGCAGCCCTGGGACAGGGGGTGTCTATGGCTACACCTTC

j_call: TRBJ1-6
d_call: -
v_call: TRBV19
clone_size: -
cdr3_aa: CASSRGSGSPLHF
cdr3_nt: TGTGCCAGCTCGAGAGGGAGCGGTTCACCCCTCCACTTT

j_call: TRBJ2-7
d_call: -
v_call: TRBV12-3/TRBV12-4
clone_size: -
cdr3_aa: CASSLGGTREQYF
cdr3_nt: TGTGCCAGCAGTTTAGGGGGGACACGTGAGCAGTACTTC

j_call: TRBJ2-1
d_call: TRBD2
v_call: TRBV5-1
clone_size: -
cdr3_aa: CASSFSGSRNEQFF
cdr3_nt: TGCGCCAGCAGCTTTAGCGGGAGTCGCAATGAGCAGTTCTTC

j_call: TRBJ2-7
d_call: -
v_call: TRBV12-3/TRBV12-4
clone_size: once
cdr3_aa: CASSFRGTYEQYF
cdr3_nt: TGTGCCAGCAGTTTCAGGGGAACCTACGAGCAGTACTTC

j_call: TRBJ2-3
d_call: TRBD2
v_call: TRBV4-1
clone_size: -
cdr3_aa: CASSLLAGADTQYF
cdr3_nt: TGCGCCAGCAGCCTTTTAGCGGGAGCAGATACGCAGTATTTT

j_call: TRBJ1-1
d_call: -
v_call: TRBV27
clone_size: -
cdr3_aa: CASSLIGGNTEAFF
cdr3_nt: TGTGCCAGCAGCCTTATAGGGGGAAACACTGAAGCTTTCTTT

j_call: TRBJ2-7
d_call: TRBD1
v_call: TRBV19
clone_size: -
cdr3_aa: CASSPRPGQSYEQYF
cdr3_nt: TGTGCCAGTAGTCCCCGACCGGGACAGTCCTACGAGCAGTACTTC

j_call: TRBJ2-3
d_call: TRBD2
v_call: TRBV19
clone_size: -
cdr3_aa: CASSIFGWTSGGPDTQYF
cdr3_nt: TGTGCCAGTAGTATCTTTGGGTGGACTAGCGGGGGACCAGATACGCAGTATTTT

j_call: TRBJ2-5
d_call: -
v_call: TRBV15
clone_size: -
cdr3_aa: CATSIGRGGRARGETQYF
cdr3_nt: TGTGCCACCAGCATAGGCCGGGGTGGACGGGCCCGAGGAGAGACCCAGTACTTC

j_call: TRBJ2-3
d_call: TRBD2
v_call: TRBV11-2
clone_size: -
cdr3_aa: CASSSLAGGLTDTQYF
cdr3_nt: TGTGCCAGCAGCTCTTTAGCGGGGGGGCTCACAGATACGCAGTATTTT

j_call: TRBJ2-2
d_call: TRBD2
v_call: TRBV4-2
clone_size: -
cdr3_aa: CASSPKTSGDTGELFF
cdr3_nt: TGTGCCAGCAGCCCCAAGACTAGCGGAGACACCGGGGAGCTGTTTTTT

j_call: TRBJ1-2
d_call: -
v_call: TRBV6-5
clone_size: -
cdr3_aa: CAGTGSRLRYGYTF
cdr3_nt: TGTGCCGGAACAGGAAGCAGGCTTCGATATGGCTACACCTTC

j_call: TRBJ1-6
d_call: TRBD1
v_call: TRBV6-2/TRBV6-3
clone_size: -
cdr3_aa: CASSPGQTSYNSPLHF
cdr3_nt: TGTGCCAGCAGCCCGGGACAGACATCCTATAATTCACCCCTCCACTTT

j_call: TRBJ2-7
d_call: -
v_call: TRBV28
clone_size: -
cdr3_aa: CASSGLKQSYEQYF
cdr3_nt: TGTGCCAGCAGCGGACTAAAACAGTCCTACGAGCAGTACTTC

j_call: TRBJ2-3
d_call: TRBD2
v_call: TRBV4-1
clone_size: -
cdr3_aa: CASSQGSSGRVDTQYF
cdr3_nt: TGCGCCAGCAGCCAAGGGTCTAGCGGGAGGGTAGATACGCAGTATTTT

j_call: TRBJ1-5
d_call: -
v_call: TRBV5-6
clone_size: few
cdr3_aa: CASSLASNQPQHF
cdr3_nt: TGTGCCAGCAGCTTGGCAAGCAATCAGCCCCAGCATTTT

j_call: TRBJ1-2
d_call: TRBD1
v_call: TRBV6-4
clone_size: -
cdr3_aa: CASSDSLRTGGGYTF
cdr3_nt: TGTGCCAGCAGTGACTCGCTTAGGACAGGGGGCGGCTACACCTTC

j_call: TRBJ2-5
d_call: -
v_call: TRBV5-1
clone_size: -
cdr3_aa: CASSLGGSGETQYF
cdr3_nt: TGCGCCAGCAGCTTGGGAGGGTCCGGGGAGACCCAGTACTTC

j_call: TRBJ2-2
d_call: TRBD2
v_call: TRBV6-5
clone_size: -
cdr3_aa: CASSTTSGRSGELFF
cdr3_nt: TGTGCCAGCAGTACGACTAGCGGGAGGTCTGGGGAGCTGTTTTTT

j_call: TRBJ2-4
d_call: -
v_call: TRBV25-1
clone_size: -
cdr3_aa: CASSEFGQGTKNIQYF
cdr3_nt: TGTGCCAGCAGTGAATTCGGGCAGGGGACCAAAAACATTCAGTACTTC

j_call: TRBJ1-1
d_call: -
v_call: TRBV20-1
clone_size: -
cdr3_aa: CSASEDIYGEAFF
cdr3_nt: TGCAGTGCTAGTGAGGACATCTACGGGGAAGCTTTCTTT

j_call: TRBJ2-2
d_call: TRBD2
v_call: TRBV7-2
clone_size: -
cdr3_aa: CASSIVSGRASGELFF
cdr3_nt: TGTGCCAGCAGCATCGTTAGCGGGAGGGCGTCCGGGGAGCTGTTTTTT

j_call: TRBJ2-1
d_call: TRBD2
v_call: TRBV29-1
clone_size: -
cdr3_aa: CSALAGDTYNEQFF
cdr3_nt: TGCAGCGCCTTAGCGGGAGATACCTACAATGAGCAGTTCTTC

j_call: TRBJ2-5
d_call: TRBD2
v_call: TRBV7-9
clone_size: -
cdr3_aa: CASSLSSGGETQYF
cdr3_nt: TGTGCCAGCAGCTTAAGTAGCGGGGGCGAGACCCAGTACTTC

j_call: TRBJ2-1
d_call: TRBD1
v_call: TRBV4-3
clone_size: -
cdr3_aa: CASSQDSGTGDSSYNEQFF
cdr3_nt: TGCGCCAGCAGCCAAGACTCAGGGACAGGGGACAGCTCCTACAATGAGCAGTTCTTC

j_call: TRBJ1-3
d_call: TRBD1
v_call: TRBV4-1
clone_size: -
cdr3_aa: CASSHSWTGGTLSSGNTIYF
cdr3_nt: TGCGCCAGCAGCCATTCGTGGACAGGGGGCACCCTGAGCTCTGGAAACACCATATATTTT

j_call: TRBJ2-3
d_call: TRBD1
v_call: TRBV6-4
clone_size: -
cdr3_aa: CASSDTGQTDTQYF
cdr3_nt: TGTGCCAGCAGTGACACGGGACAGACAGATACGCAGTATTTT

j_call: TRBJ2-7
d_call: TRBD2
v_call: TRBV7-9
clone_size: -
cdr3_aa: CASSSGGASYEQYF
cdr3_nt: TGTGCCAGCAGCTCGGGGGGGGCTTCCTACGAGCAGTACTTC

j_call: TRBJ2-3
d_call: TRBD2
v_call: TRBV6-2/TRBV6-3
clone_size: -
cdr3_aa: CASSKGLAGFTDTQYF
cdr3_nt: TGTGCCAGCAGCAAGGGACTAGCGGGGTTCACAGATACGCAGTATTTT

j_call: TRBJ1-4
d_call: -
v_call: TRBV18
clone_size: -
cdr3_aa: CASSPIQDPTNEKLFF
cdr3_nt: TGTGCCAGCTCACCTATACAGGACCCAACTAATGAAAAACTGTTTTTT

j_call: TRBJ1-3
d_call: -
v_call: TRBV7-6
clone_size: -
cdr3_aa: CASSLFGQSSGNTIYF
cdr3_nt: TGTGCCAGCAGCTTATTCGGACAGAGCTCTGGAAACACCATATATTTT

j_call: TRBJ1-1
d_call: TRBD1
v_call: TRBV24-1
clone_size: -
cdr3_aa: CATSDGTGALGAFF
cdr3_nt: TGTGCCACCAGTGATGGGACAGGGGCGCTGGGAGCTTTCTTT

j_call: TRBJ2-7
d_call: TRBD1
v_call: TRBV7-8
clone_size: -
cdr3_aa: CASSGGQVSSYEQYF
cdr3_nt: TGTGCCAGCAGCGGCGGACAGGTGAGCTCCTACGAGCAGTACTTC

j_call: TRBJ1-1
d_call: -
v_call: TRBV7-2
clone_size: -
cdr3_aa: CASSMDSLEAFF
cdr3_nt: TGTGCCAGCAGCATGGACAGTCTCGAGGCTTTCTTT

j_call: TRBJ1-1
d_call: -
v_call: TRBV7-9
clone_size: -
cdr3_aa: CASSLGGQLNTEAFF
cdr3_nt: TGTGCCAGCAGCTTAGGCGGCCAGCTTAACACTGAAGCTTTCTTT

j_call: TRBJ2-2
d_call: -
v_call: TRBV7-2
clone_size: -
cdr3_aa: CASSPFGNLNTGELFF
cdr3_nt: TGTGCCAGCAGCCCCTTCGGGAACTTAAACACCGGGGAGCTGTTTTTT

j_call: TRBJ2-7
d_call: TRBD1
v_call: TRBV7-2
clone_size: few
cdr3_aa: CASSSDRDSYEQYF
cdr3_nt: TGTGCCAGCAGCTCCGACAGGGACTCCTACGAGCAGTACTTC

j_call: TRBJ2-3
d_call: -
v_call: TRBV29-1
clone_size: -
cdr3_aa: CSVSLGKDSSTSTDTQYF
cdr3_nt: TGCAGCGTCTCCCTAGGAAAGGACTCCAGTACTAGCACAGATACGCAGTATTTT

j_call: TRBJ1-3
d_call: -
v_call: TRBV6-1
clone_size: -
cdr3_aa: CASSEWSSSGNTIYF
cdr3_nt: TGTGCCAGCAGTGAATGGTCGAGCTCTGGAAACACCATATATTTT

j_call: TRBJ1-2
d_call: TRBD1
v_call: TRBV27
clone_size: -
cdr3_aa: CASSFGDRGYGYTF
cdr3_nt: TGTGCCAGCAGTTTTGGGGACAGGGGATATGGCTACACCTTC

j_call: TRBJ1-4
d_call: TRBD1
v_call: TRBV30
clone_size: once
cdr3_aa: CACWDRWREKLFF
cdr3_nt: TGTGCCTGTTGGGACAGGTGGAGGGAAAAACTGTTTTTT

j_call: TRBJ1-2
d_call: TRBD1
v_call: TRBV28
clone_size: -
cdr3_aa: CASSSGQGHYGYTF
cdr3_nt: TGTGCCAGCAGTTCCGGACAGGGCCACTATGGCTACACCTTC

j_call: TRBJ2-3
d_call: -
v_call: TRBV18
clone_size: -
cdr3_aa: CASSPETDTQYF
cdr3_nt: TGTGCCAGCTCACCGGAGACAGATACGCAGTATTTT

j_call: TRBJ2-7
d_call: -
v_call: TRBV27
clone_size: once
cdr3_aa: CASSLRGATHEQYF
cdr3_nt: TGTGCCAGCAGTTTACGGGGGGCCACCCACGAGCAGTACTTC

j_call: TRBJ2-5
d_call: TRBD2
v_call: TRBV3-1/TRBV3-2
clone_size: -
cdr3_aa: CASSKAGEETQYF
cdr3_nt: TGTGCCAGCAGTAAGGCGGGAGAAGAGACCCAGTACTTC

j_call: TRBJ2-2
d_call: -
v_call: TRBV6-6
clone_size: -
cdr3_aa: CASSYGQGEKSGELFF
cdr3_nt: TGTGCCAGCAGTTACGGGCAGGGTGAGAAGTCCGGGGAGCTGTTTTTT

j_call: TRBJ1-3
d_call: TRBD1
v_call: TRBV2
clone_size: -
cdr3_aa: CASSERIGRGRGGNTIYF
cdr3_nt: TGTGCCAGCAGTGAACGTATTGGTAGGGGGCGAGGAGGAAACACCATATATTTT

j_call: TRBJ2-7
d_call: TRBD2
v_call: TRBV3-1/TRBV3-2
clone_size: once
cdr3_aa: CASSLAGTSFVYEQYF
cdr3_nt: TGTGCCAGCAGCCTTGCCGGGACTAGCTTCGTTTACGAGCAGTACTTC

j_call: TRBJ2-5
d_call: -
v_call: TRBV9
clone_size: -
cdr3_aa: CASSPIPGLLTQETQYF
cdr3_nt: TGTGCCAGCAGCCCTATCCCCGGACTTCTTACCCAAGAGACCCAGTACTTC

j_call: TRBJ2-7
d_call: -
v_call: TRBV15
clone_size: -
cdr3_aa: CATSDRPGLSYEQYF
cdr3_nt: TGTGCCACCAGCGACCGCCCGGGACTCTCCTACGAGCAGTACTTC

j_call: TRBJ1-1
d_call: -
v_call: TRBV6-1
clone_size: -
cdr3_aa: CASSELGVGAGTEAFF
cdr3_nt: TGTGCCAGCAGTGAATTGGGGGTCGGGGCGGGGACTGAAGCTTTCTTT

j_call: TRBJ2-3
d_call: -
v_call: TRBV7-3
clone_size: -
cdr3_aa: CASSLTVPGTQYF
cdr3_nt: TGTGCCAGCAGCTTAACTGTACCCGGTACGCAGTATTTT

j_call: TRBJ1-1
d_call: -
v_call: TRBV27
clone_size: -
cdr3_aa: CASSLAFGGGTEAFF
cdr3_nt: TGTGCCAGCAGTTTAGCTTTTGGGGGGGGCACTGAAGCTTTCTTT

j_call: TRBJ2-3
d_call: TRBD2
v_call: TRBV7-3
clone_size: -
cdr3_aa: CASSSNGLATDTQYF
cdr3_nt: TGTGCCAGCAGTTCTAACGGACTAGCCACAGATACGCAGTATTTT